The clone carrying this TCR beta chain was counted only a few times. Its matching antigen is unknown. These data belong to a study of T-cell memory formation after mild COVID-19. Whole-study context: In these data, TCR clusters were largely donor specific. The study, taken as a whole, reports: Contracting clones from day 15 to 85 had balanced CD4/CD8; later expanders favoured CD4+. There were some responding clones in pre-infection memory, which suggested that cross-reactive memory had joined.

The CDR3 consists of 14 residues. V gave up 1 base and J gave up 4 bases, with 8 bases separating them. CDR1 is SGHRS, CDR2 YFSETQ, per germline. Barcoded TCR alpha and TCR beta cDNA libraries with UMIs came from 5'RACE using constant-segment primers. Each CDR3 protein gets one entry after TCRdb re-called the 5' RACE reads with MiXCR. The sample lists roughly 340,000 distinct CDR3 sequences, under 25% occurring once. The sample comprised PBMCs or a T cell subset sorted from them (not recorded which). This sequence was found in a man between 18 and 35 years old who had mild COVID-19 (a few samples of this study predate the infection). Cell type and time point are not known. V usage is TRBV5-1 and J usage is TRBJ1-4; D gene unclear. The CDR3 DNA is TGCGCCAGCAGCTTGCAGAGGAATAATGAAAAACTGTTTTTT. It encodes CASSLQRNNEKLFF.